This T cell receptor beta chain was captured in a study of T cells in Graves' hyperthyroidism and ophthalmopathy (dated by TCRdb to between 2018 and 2021). For the wider study: TCR V-J signatures able to tell the groups apart were searched for in a discovery cohort of 95 to 100 patients, of whom more than 40 had Graves' ophthalmopathy and around 56 had stable Graves' hyperthyroidism. Prospective prediction of ophthalmopathy was tested in an independent validation cohort of 18 to 20 hyperthyroidism patients and 15 to 17 patients who later progressed to ophthalmopathy. The 95 to 100 discovery patients were randomly split 7:3 into training and test sets. Once sampling was done, hyperthyroidism patients were given methimazole at a starting dose of 30 mg daily, whereas ophthalmopathy patients were given high-dose intravenous methylprednisolone. In addition, the study compared T-cell repertoires in thyroid tissue and in blood from six Graves' hyperthyroidism patients. TCR Vbeta CDR3 sequencing of some 140 peripheral blood samples (fewer than 45 ophthalmopathy, 75 to 85 hyperthyroidism and roughly 17 progressor patients) is reported in the paper. Summary of the overall study and its limitations: In validation, progression to ophthalmopathy was predicted by the model with 70.59% sensitivity and just over 72% specificity, a median of approximately 6.5 months before onset. Ophthalmopathy was separated from stable hyperthyroidism by a 13 V-J signature model, with over 85% sensitivity and about 81% specificity obtained in cross-validation and 80%/75% obtained in testing. Most expanded thyroid clonotypes (frequency above 0.001) were also found in blood, which suggests that blood repertoires may mirror thyroid immune responses. Sample size was not statistically predetermined, and investigators were not blinded to group allocation.

This clonotype came up a few times. Its antigen is unknown. No much larger clonotype is one base removed from it; base qualities were not supplied. The germline V gene (reference sequence) gives CDR1 as MNHNY and CDR2 as SVGAGI. Trimming removed 6 bases from V and 3 bases from J, leaving 29 bases between the germline ends. Including the terminal cysteine and phenylalanine, the CDR3 comprises 19 residues. Of the read, only the CDR3 DNA is kept; its 57 bases are in frame from base 1. Patients with uncontrolled infections, other autoimmune diseases, pregnancy or lactation were excluded. Clinical symptoms, serum thyroxine and TRAb, thyroid ultrasound, and orbital computed tomography formed the basis for the diagnoses. Total RNA was extracted using Trizol reagent, and RNA quality was assessed on an Agilent 2100 Bioanalyzer. TCR beta CDR3 regions were amplified from RNA transcripts. The first round of RT-PCR for the TCR CDR3 was performed with the HTBI primer set and the Qiagen OneStep RT-PCR kit. The libraries were constructed in a second round of multiplex PCR and then size-selected and purified. Paired-end sequencing of the libraries was performed with 100 bp reads on an Illumina HiSeq2000. The original methods were these. Raw data were processed with SOAPnuke, discarding reads with adapters, uncalled bases, mean Phred below 15, or no exact constant-primer or identifier match. High-quality paired reads were merged with COPE v1.2.5, and unique nucleotide sequences were defined as clonotypes. MiTCR v1.1 was used to align the clonotypes against IMGT TRBV, TRBD and TRBJ reference segments. Analysis was restricted to V-J combinations with a frequency above 0.0001, which covered roughly 99% of repertoires. The TCS score was defined as the ratio of F50 (clonal expansion) to E x V (chaos), calculated using BLOSUM62-based TCRdist between CDR3 peptides within each V-J. Welch's t-statistics and random forest reduced 500 to 650 V-J features to 10 to 15, which were used in a naive Bayes classifier (R e1071). The similarity between thyroid and blood repertoires was quantified using the Morisita-Horn index. TCRdb ran its own pipeline on the public reads, namely fastp trimming at Q25 and MiXCR clone calling, and kept in-frame beta chains. Merged by CDR3 protein, the rows form single entries marked with the most common genes and DNA. The V and J calls and clone size are TCRdb's, not the authors'. Here the sample has a few hundred thousand distinct CDR3 sequences; about 46% occur a single time. The top ten hold about 45% of the sample.

The rearranged segments are TRBV6-6 and TRBJ1-1; the D gene is not confidently resolved. The clonotype was recovered from an adult woman with Graves' disease, either hyperthyroidism or ophthalmopathy (not recorded which). Sequences were obtained from peripheral blood or thyroid tissue (not recorded which). The CDR3 in this case is CASRSTKPTVTPVDTEAFF. In nucleotides, the sequence is TGTGCCAGCAGGTCGACCAAGCCGACCGTAACCCCGGTAGACACTGAAGCTTTCTTT.